This TCR beta chain appears in the sequencing data of a study of blood T cell repertoires in COVID-19. Study in general: PBMCs, B-cell-depleted T cells, or T cells provided the cDNA or gDNA that made up the material.

The CDR3 runs to 11 residues. V shed 7 bases, J shed 7 bases, and the junction held 3 bases outside the gene matches. Germline CDR1 and CDR2: SNHLY and FYNNEI. Authors' analysis steps: The assay estimated nucleated cells by amplifying reference gene primers. Here immunoSEQ multiplex PCR was the method, and the copy in TCRdb shows in-frame clones only, minus some. The DNA was the basis for D and trimming; V, J and clone size are from that table. The data show around 250,000 clones, 80% to 90% seen once. This TCR derives from an elderly man with acute or convalescent COVID-19. Sample: peripheral blood. The V call is TRBV2, the J call TRBJ1-2, with 7 bases lining up with TRBD1. The CDR3 nucleotides are TGTGCCAGCACTCAGGGGGGTGGCTACACCTTC. Translation: CASTQGGGYTF.